Described below is a single T cell receptor (beta chain) sequence and its context. Methods used by the authors: The assay estimated nucleated cells by amplifying reference gene primers. Data came from immunoSEQ multiplex PCR; TCRdb stores just in-frame clones and leaves some out. The V and J calls and clone size were taken over from that table, and D and trimming were inferred from the DNA. The repertoire holds 150,000 to 200,000 clones, with more than 70% as singletons. Germline V gene sequence: CDR1 GTSNPN, CDR2 SVGIG (reference sequence). Trimming removed 5 bases at V and 2 bases at J, with 19 bases between. The CDR3 is made up of 15 amino acids. This record comes from a study of blood T cell repertoires in COVID-19. Overall study context: The samples span acute and convalescent COVID-19 from the United States, Italy and Spain. PBMCs, B-cell-depleted T cells, or T cells were the source of the cDNA or gDNA that made up the material.

V gene TRBV30 combines with J gene TRBJ2-7, with D perhaps matching TRBD2 (6 bases). This clonotype originated in a human donor in a cohort sampled during active COVID-19. The sequencing sample was made of peripheral blood. The CDR3 protein is CAWGSLRDSTYEQYF. DNA for the CDR3: TGTGCCTGGGGTAGCCTTCGGGACTCCACCTACGAGCAGTACTTC. The whole variable domain, remainder taken from reference TRBV30 and TRBJ2-7, is SQTIHQWPATLVQPVGSPLSLECTVEGTSNPNLYWYRQAAGRGLQLLFYSVGIGQISSEVPQNLSASRPQDRQFILSSKKLLLSDSGFYLCAWGSLRDSTYEQYFGPGTRLTVT.